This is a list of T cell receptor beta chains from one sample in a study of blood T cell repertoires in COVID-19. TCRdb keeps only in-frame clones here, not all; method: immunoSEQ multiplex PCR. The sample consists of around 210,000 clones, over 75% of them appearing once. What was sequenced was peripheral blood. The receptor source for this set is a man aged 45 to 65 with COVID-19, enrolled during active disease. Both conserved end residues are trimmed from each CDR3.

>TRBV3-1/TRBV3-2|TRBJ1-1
ASSQRTGSGAF
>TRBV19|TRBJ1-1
ASSSGLLNTEAF
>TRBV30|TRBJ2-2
ASLHRGNGELF
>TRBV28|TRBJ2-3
ASNRGGTDTQY
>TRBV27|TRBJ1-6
ASSLLRGADSPLH
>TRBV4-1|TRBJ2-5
ASSQERHVQETQY
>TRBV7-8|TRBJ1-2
ASSQDRGVLTYGYT
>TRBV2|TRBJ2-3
ASSEALQATQY
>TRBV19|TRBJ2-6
ASNAGGLGANVLT
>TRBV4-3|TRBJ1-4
ASSPTRTGMGEKLF
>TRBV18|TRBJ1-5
ASSPSSGGAPNQPQH
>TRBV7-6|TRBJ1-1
ASSPGTTNTEAF
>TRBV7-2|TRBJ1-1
ASSFYRTETEAF
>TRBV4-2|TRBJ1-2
ASSQEQQLYGYT
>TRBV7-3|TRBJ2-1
ASSADGRVGNEQF
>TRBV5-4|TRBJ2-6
ASSEGQTGANVLT